This T cell receptor beta chain is from a study of blood T cell repertoires in COVID-19. Profiling relied on immunoSEQ multiplex PCR, and the TCRdb table lists in-frame clones only, not all of them. The sample carries about 270,000 clones, 80% to 95% recorded once. V was pared by 11 bases and J by 4 bases, with 12 bases of the junction left unmatched. The CDR3 sequence is 15 residues long. The germline V gene encodes CDR1 MRHNA and CDR2 SNTAGT. This TCR was sampled from a middle-aged man who had been exposed to COVID-19. The chain recombines TRBV6-4 with TRBJ2-7; 12 bases match TRBD2. Material for sequencing was PBMCs or T cells enriched from blood (not recorded which). The CDR3 DNA reads as TGTGCCGGGGACCCGATGACTAGCGGGAGATACGAGCAGTACTTC. It codes for CAGDPMTSGRYEQYF.